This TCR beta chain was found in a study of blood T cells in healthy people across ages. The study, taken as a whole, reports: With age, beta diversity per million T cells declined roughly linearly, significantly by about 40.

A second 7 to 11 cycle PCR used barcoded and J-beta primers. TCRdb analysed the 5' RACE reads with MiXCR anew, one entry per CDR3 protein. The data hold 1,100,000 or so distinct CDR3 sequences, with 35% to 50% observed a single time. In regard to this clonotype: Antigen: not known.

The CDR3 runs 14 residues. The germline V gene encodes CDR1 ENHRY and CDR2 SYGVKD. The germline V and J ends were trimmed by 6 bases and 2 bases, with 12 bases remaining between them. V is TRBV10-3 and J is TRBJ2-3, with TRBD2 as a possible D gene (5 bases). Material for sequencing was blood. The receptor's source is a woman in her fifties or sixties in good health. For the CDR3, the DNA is TGTGCCATCAGGTCTAGCAGAAACACAGATACGCAGTATTTT. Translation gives CAIRSSRNTDTQYF.